The 23 T cell receptor beta chains in this list originate from one sample, sequenced in a study of CD8 T cells in Susac syndrome. The authors reverse transcribed 0.5 to 1 ug RNA with random hexamers. A single record per CDR3 protein comes from TCRdb applying MiXCR to the immunoSEQ multiplex PCR reads. The profile shows approximately 100,000 distinct CDR3 sequences, 85% to 95% of them singletons. The sequencing input was CD8+ T cells from PBMCs. These receptor sequences come from a human donor in good health.

This chain connects TRBV15 to TRBJ2-7; the D is unclear. There are 11 residues in the CDR3. Germline V gene data show CDR1 as LNHNV and CDR2 as YYDKDF (reference sequence). Trimming took 3 bases from V and 6 from J, leaving 6 bases between them. CDR3 sequence reads: CATSSPIEQYF. The CDR3 DNA reads TGTGCCACCAGCAGCCCTATCGAGCAGTACTTC.

The chain carries TRBV27 and TRBJ1-2, with D tentatively TRBD1 (5 bases). This CDR3 has 17 residues. Trimming took off 0 bases at V and 7 bases at J, with 21 bases between the two ends. Germline CDR1 is MNHEY and CDR2 is SMNVEV (reference sequence). CDR3 sequence reads: CASSLSTWGSPVSGYTF. CDR3 coding DNA: TGTGCCAGCAGTTTATCGACTTGGGGGTCGCCGGTGTCTGGCTACACCTTC.

The chain couples TRBV6-1 to TRBJ1-1, with a weak D call TRBD1 (6 bases). CDR1 is MNHNS, CDR2 SASEGT, per germline. The CDR3 extends over 16 amino acids. V lost 1 base and J 5 bases, leaving 17 bases between the germline ends. CDR3 sequence: CASSEGSTGRGTEAFF. Written as DNA, the CDR3 is TGTGCCAGCAGTGAAGGTTCCACAGGGAGAGGGACTGAAGCTTTCTTT.

The chain has TRBV7-2 and TRBJ1-1, with 7 bases identical to TRBD1. Germline CDR1 SGHTA, CDR2 FQGNSA. The CDR3 runs 15 residues. V shed 5 bases and J 1 base; nucleotides not matched to a gene: 7. In nucleotides, the CDR3 is TGTGCCAGCAGCCCGCGGGACAGATCGAACACTGAAGCTTTCTTT. The encoded protein is CASSPRDRSNTEAFF.

V and J are TRBV6-2 or TRBV6-3 and TRBJ2-7; D gene unclear. Per germline, CDR1 MNHEY and CDR2 SVGEGT. CDR3 size: 13 residues. The V and J ends lost 5 bases and 1 base respectively, with 9 bases between them. CDR3 in amino acids: CASSETPSYEQYF. In nucleotides, the CDR3 is TGTGCCAGCAGTGAGACTCCTTCCTACGAGCAGTACTTC.

Only one count was recorded for this clonotype. The rearrangement links TRBV20-1 to TRBJ1-4; D gene uncertain. Germline CDR1 reads DFQATT; CDR2 reads SNEGSKA (reference sequence). With 6 bases removed from V and 4 bases from J, the gap between germline ends came to 12 bases. This CDR3 contains 13 residues. The CDR3 sequence: CSARADYNEKLFF. The CDR3 bases are TGCAGTGCCCGGGCCGATTATAATGAAAAACTGTTTTTT.

V gene TRBV21-1 combines with J gene TRBJ2-2; the D call TRBD1 from the table was never checked on the DNA. TRBV21-1 represents a pseudogene. The length of the CDR3 is 15 residues. The DNA of the CDR3 is TGTGCCAGCAGCTCCGGGACAGCGAACACCGGGGAGCTGTTTTTT. Translating it yields CASSSGTANTGELFF.

V is TRBV29-1 and J is TRBJ1-1; D ambiguous. This CDR3 contains 12 residues. V lost 5 bases and J 1 base, leaving 8 bases between the germline ends. Per germline, CDR1 SQVTM and CDR2 ANQGSEA. CDR3 bases: TGCAGCGTTCAGGTATCGAACACTGAAGCTTTCTTT. This codes for CSVQVSNTEAFF.

The chain joins TRBV5-5 to TRBJ1-5, with 11 nucleotides matching TRBD1. Germline CDR1 is SGHKS and CDR2 is YYEKEE (reference sequence). J was trimmed by 5 bases and V by 5 bases; bases with no gene match: 9. CDR3 length: 16 residues. The DNA of the CDR3 is TGTGCCAGCAGGAAAGGACAGGGGGCTTCTGATCAGCCCCAGCATTTT. It encodes CASRKGQGASDQPQHF. The whole variable domain, remainder taken from reference TRBV5-5 and TRBJ1-5, is DAGVTQSPTHLIKTRGQQVTLRCSPISGHKSVSWYQQVLGQGPQFIFQYYEKEERGRGNFPDRFSARQFPNYSSELNVNALLLGDSALYLCASRKGQGASDQPQHFGDGTRLSIL.

The V call is TRBV6-1, the J call TRBJ1-1, with 9 bases matching TRBD1. The CDR3 loop spans 16 amino acids. Germline CDR1 and CDR2: MNHNS and SASEGT. V shed 6 bases and J 3 bases; nucleotides not matched to a gene: 11. The CDR3 DNA is TGTGCCAGCAGAATGGACAGGGGAGGTGGATACACTGAAGCTTTCTTT. It yields the protein CASRMDRGGGYTEAFF.

The genes are TRBV28 and TRBJ1-1; weak D call: TRBD1 (5 bases). Looked up from germline, CDR1 is MDHEN and CDR2 is SYDVKM. The CDR3 covers 10 residues. V was trimmed by 10 bases and J by 5 bases, leaving 8 bases between them. The CDR3 bases are TGTGCCACCCCAGGGACTGAAGCTTTCTTT. It yields the protein CATPGTEAFF.

The chain combines TRBV29-1 with TRBJ2-1; D gene unclear. The CDR3 has 14 residues. The V end was cut by 5 bases, the J end by 5 bases, with 16 bases between. CDR1 SQVTM and CDR2 ANQGSEA come from the germline V gene. The chain's CDR3 is CSVRIDVSHNEQFF. The CDR3 bases are TGCAGCGTTCGGATCGATGTTTCCCACAATGAGCAGTTCTTC.

This clonotype was seen once. The rearrangement joins TRBV29-1 to TRBJ1-2; D call uncertain. The V gene lost 3 bases and the J gene lost 8 bases, with 13 bases spanning the gap. Germline lookup yields CDR1 SQVTM and CDR2 ANQGSEA. CDR3 length: 12 residues. CDR3 nucleotides: TGCAGCGTTGATTTGAACTCGTCAGGCTACACCTTC. Translating it yields CSVDLNSSGYTF.

The gene calls are TRBV7-2 and TRBJ1-1; possible D gene TRBD1, 5 bases. V lost 4 bases and J 5 bases, leaving 14 bases between the germline ends. The germline CDR1 and CDR2 sequences are SGHTA and FQGNSA. The CDR3 is 14 residues long. The CDR3 sequence: CASSYPRGVTEAFF. The DNA for the CDR3 is TGTGCCAGCAGCTACCCGCGAGGGGTTACTGAAGCTTTCTTT.

The chain uses TRBV7-2 and TRBJ2-3; D gene unclear. This CDR3 comprises 12 residues. In germline, CDR1 is SGHTA, CDR2 FQGNSA. V was cut by 5 bases and J by 5 bases, with 8 bases left in between. The CDR3 protein is CASSPFRDTQYF. The CDR3 DNA is TGTGCCAGCAGCCCGTTTCGAGATACGCAGTATTTT.

The CDR3 nucleotides read TGCAGTGCTGCCCCGGGACAGCCTAACTATGGCTACACCTTC. Protein product: CSAAPGQPNYGYTF. The gene calls are TRBV20-1 and TRBJ1-2, with 7 bases fitting TRBD1. Germline V gene data show CDR1 as DFQATT and CDR2 as SNEGSKA (reference sequence). Unmatched junction bases numbered 6, after V lost 5 bases and J lost 0 bases. The CDR3 runs to 14 residues.

This chain joins TRBV5-1 and TRBJ1-5, with D perhaps matching TRBD1 (6 bases). CDR1 and CDR2 (germline): SGHRS, YFSETQ. Trimming pared 1 base from V and 1 base from J, leaving 6 bases between. This CDR3 contains 14 residues. The CDR3 nucleotides read TGCGCCAGCAGCTTGACAGGGAGCAATCAGCCCCAGCATTTT. It codes for CASSLTGSNQPQHF. The variable domain in full, completed from reference TRBV5-1 and TRBJ1-5, reads KAGVTQTPRYLIKTRGQQVTLSCSPISGHRSVSWYQQTPGQGLQFLFEYFSETQRNKGNFPGRFSGRQFSNSRSEMNVSTLELGDSALYLCASSLTGSNQPQHFGDGTRLSIL.

The rearrangement links TRBV10-3 to TRBJ2-7; possible D gene TRBD1, 6 bases. The CDR3 spans 14 residues. The V end was cut by 2 bases, the J end by 7 bases, with 15 bases between. CDR1 ENHRY and CDR2 SYGVKD come from the germline V gene. CDR3 bases: TGTGCCATCAGTGAGCCAACAGGGTCCTGGGAGCAGTACTTC. This encodes CAISEPTGSWEQYF.

V is TRBV10-3 and J is TRBJ2-7, with TRBD1 matching 10 bases. CDR3 length: 13 residues. The germline V gene encodes CDR1 ENHRY and CDR2 SYGVKD. The V gene end was trimmed by 8 bases and the J gene end by 3 bases; junction bases not matched to a gene: 4. CDR3 sequence (DNA): TGTGCCATCCTGGGACAGGGGAACTACGAGCAGTACTTC. Encoded protein: CAILGQGNYEQYF.

The CDR3 DNA reads as TGTGCCAGCAGGGAAAGGGACAGGGGGCGCTCCGATGGCTACACCTTC. It is translated as CASRERDRGRSDGYTF. The V gene is TRBV6-1, the J gene TRBJ1-2; 12 positions agree with TRBD1. The CDR3 consists of 16 residues. The germline gives CDR1 MNHNS, CDR2 SASEGT. V gave up 6 bases and J gave up 6 bases; unmatched junction bases: 11.

The V and J genes are TRBV7-8 and TRBJ1-4, with D unclear. This CDR3 is built from 14 residues. Trimming stripped 6 bases from V and 0 bases from J, with 8 bases between. Germline V gene lookup returns CDR1 SGHVS and CDR2 FQNEAQ. CDR3 amino acids: CASRPGATNEKLFF. CDR3 bases: TGTGCCAGCAGGCCCGGGGCAACTAATGAAAAACTGTTTTTT.

The V call is TRBV3-1, the J call TRBJ2-1; D remains unclear. Per germline, CDR1 LGHDT and CDR2 YNNKEL (reference sequence). The CDR3 runs 12 residues. With 5 bases removed from V and 3 bases from J, the gap between germline ends came to 5 bases. The CDR3 nucleotides read TGTGCCAGCAGCGGCAACTACAATGAGCAGTTCTTC. Translating it yields CASSGNYNEQFF.

The J gene is TRBJ1-2, the V gene TRBV7-2; D is possibly TRBD1 (5 bases). Germline V lookup: CDR1 SGHTA, CDR2 FQGNSA. The CDR3 runs 16 residues. V lost 5 bases and J 2 bases, leaving 18 bases between the germline ends. The CDR3: CASSLLAGTQNYGYTF. The DNA for the CDR3 is TGTGCCAGCAGCCTCTTGGCGGGGACGCAAAACTATGGCTACACCTTC.